The rows below give T cell receptor beta chains drawn from one sample of a study of human T cells and chemical hapten exposure. TCRdb re-called the RACE reads with MiXCR, one entry per CDR3 protein. The sample shows about 50,000 distinct CDR3 sequences, around 9.5% of them seen only once. The sequences come from whole blood, collected in connection with sensitization to the hapten diphenylcyclopropenone (DPC). The source of these receptors is a woman aged 50 to 60 with alopecia areata. Some clones in this sample may be carry-over from other donors' samples. The CDR3 runs from the conserved cysteine through the conserved F or W. A D gene is named only where the DNA matches it firmly. Size tells how often a clone was seen (once, few, many) or the class of an expanded clone, and some rows leave it out.

D gene	clone size	V gene	J gene	CDR3 DNA	CDR3 protein
-	-	TRBV20-1	TRBJ1-4	TGCAGTGCTCCCCGTAGCGGGGGTGAAAAACTGTTTTTT	CSAPRSGGEKLFF
TRBD1	few	TRBV27	TRBJ1-2	TGTGCCAGCAGTTCACCGGGACAGTTAGGCTACACCTTC	CASSSPGQLGYTF
-	-	TRBV7-2	TRBJ1-1	TGTGCCAGCAGCGACCGGACAGCCTTTGAAGCTTTCTTT	CASSDRTAFEAFF
TRBD2	-	TRBV7-2	TRBJ2-5	TGTGCCAGCAGCTGGAGCGGGGGGGTAGAGACCCAGTACTTC	CASSWSGGVETQYF
-	-	TRBV4-1	TRBJ1-1	TGCGCCAGCGTCAGGGTTTTAAACACTGAAGCTTTCTTT	CASVRVLNTEAFF
TRBD2	few	TRBV6-6	TRBJ2-7	TGTGCCAGCAGTTACTCGTTACCGGGAGGGTCCTACGAGCAGTACTTC	CASSYSLPGGSYEQYF
-	few	TRBV5-1	TRBJ1-6	TGCGCCAGCAGCTTGGACAGGGAAAATTCACCCCTCCACTTT	CASSLDRENSPLHF
-	few	TRBV6-5	TRBJ2-2	TGTGCCAGCAGACAGGGTAGAACCGGGGAGCTGTTTTTT	CASRQGRTGELFF
TRBD1	many	TRBV28	TRBJ1-1	TGTGCCAGCAGTTTCTTGGGACAGGGTGTTCATGAAGCTTTCTTT	CASSFLGQGVHEAFF
TRBD1	many	TRBV20-1	TRBJ2-7	TGCAGTGCTAGGGACCCCTGGGACAGGCCCTACGAGCAGTACTTC	CSARDPWDRPYEQYF
-	few	TRBV10-1	TRBJ1-4	TGCGCCAGGCTATATGTGCTGTTTTTT	CARLYVLFF
TRBD1	-	TRBV6-4	TRBJ2-3	TGTGCCAGCAGTGGAGGGGGCGCGACAGATACGCAGTATTTT	CASSGGGATDTQYF
-	-	TRBV4-1	TRBJ2-1	TGCGCCAGCAGCCAAGTAGGAGGGGGAGTGCAGTTCTTC	CASSQVGGGVQFF
-	few	TRBV19	TRBJ1-2	TGTGCCAGTAGCCCCGGTGGACCTTTTACTAACTATGGCTACACCTTC	CASSPGGPFTNYGYTF
-	many	TRBV14	TRBJ2-7	TGTGCCAGCAGCCGCTACAGAGCCTACGAGCAGTACTTC	CASSRYRAYEQYF
-	-	TRBV23-1	TRBJ1-1	TGCGCCAGCAGTCTCCCACATGGGAACACTGAAGCTTTCTTT	CASSLPHGNTEAFF